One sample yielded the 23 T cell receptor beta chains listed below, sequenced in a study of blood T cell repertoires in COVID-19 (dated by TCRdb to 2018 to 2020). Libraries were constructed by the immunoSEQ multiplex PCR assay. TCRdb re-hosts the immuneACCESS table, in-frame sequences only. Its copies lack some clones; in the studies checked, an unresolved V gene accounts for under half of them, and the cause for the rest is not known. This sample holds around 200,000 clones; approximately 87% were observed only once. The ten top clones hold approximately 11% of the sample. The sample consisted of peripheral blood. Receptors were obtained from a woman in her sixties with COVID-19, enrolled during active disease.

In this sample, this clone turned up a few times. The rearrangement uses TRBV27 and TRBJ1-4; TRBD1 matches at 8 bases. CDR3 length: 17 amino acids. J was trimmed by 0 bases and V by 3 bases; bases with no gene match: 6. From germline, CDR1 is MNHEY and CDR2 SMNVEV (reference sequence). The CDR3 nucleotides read TGTGCCAGCAGTTTCGTCAGGGGGCTTGCAACTAATGAAAAACTGTTTTTT. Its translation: CASSFVRGLATNEKLFF.

The CDR3 nucleotides are TGTGCCAGCAGCCCCGGGGTGGAGGGGATACACGAGCAGTACTTC. Translation gives CASSPGVEGIHEQYF. This rearrangement joins TRBV5-8 to TRBJ2-7; the D gene is possibly TRBD2 (6 bases). Trimming shortened V by 4 bases and J by 5 bases, and 19 bases separated the two germline ends. CDR1 is SGHTS and CDR2 is YDEGEE in the germline V gene. The CDR3 covers 15 residues.

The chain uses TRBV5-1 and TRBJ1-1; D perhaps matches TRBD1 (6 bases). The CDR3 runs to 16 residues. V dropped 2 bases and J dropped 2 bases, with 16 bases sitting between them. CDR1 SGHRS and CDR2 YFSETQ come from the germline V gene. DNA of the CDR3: TGCGCCAGCAGCTTTCGGCAGGGGCTTATAAACACTGAAGCTTTCTTT. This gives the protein CASSFRQGLINTEAFF.

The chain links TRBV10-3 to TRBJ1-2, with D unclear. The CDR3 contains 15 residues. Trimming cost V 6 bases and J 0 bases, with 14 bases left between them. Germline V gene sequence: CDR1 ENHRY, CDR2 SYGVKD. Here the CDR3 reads CAISGASLANYGYTF. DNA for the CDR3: TGTGCCATCAGCGGAGCCAGTCTGGCTAACTATGGCTACACCTTC.

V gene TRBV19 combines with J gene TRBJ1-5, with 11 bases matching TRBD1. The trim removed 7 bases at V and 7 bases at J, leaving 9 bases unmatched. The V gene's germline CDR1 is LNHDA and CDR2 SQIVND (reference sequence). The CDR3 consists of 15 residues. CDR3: CASMDRGRFLQPQHF. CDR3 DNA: TGTGCCAGTATGGACAGGGGGCGATTTTTACAGCCCCAGCATTTT. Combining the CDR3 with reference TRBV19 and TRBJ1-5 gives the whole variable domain DGGITQSPKYLFRKEGQNVTLSCEQNLNHDAMYWYRQDPGQGLRLIYYSQIVNDFQKGDIAEGYSVSREKKESFPLTVTSAQKNPTAFYLCASMDRGRFLQPQHFGDGTRLSIL.

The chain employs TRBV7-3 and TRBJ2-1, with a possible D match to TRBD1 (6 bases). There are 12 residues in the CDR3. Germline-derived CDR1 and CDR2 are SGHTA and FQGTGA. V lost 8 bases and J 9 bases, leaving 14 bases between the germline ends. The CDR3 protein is CASAQGSSEQFF. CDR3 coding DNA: TGTGCCAGCGCCCAGGGGAGTAGTGAGCAGTTCTTC.

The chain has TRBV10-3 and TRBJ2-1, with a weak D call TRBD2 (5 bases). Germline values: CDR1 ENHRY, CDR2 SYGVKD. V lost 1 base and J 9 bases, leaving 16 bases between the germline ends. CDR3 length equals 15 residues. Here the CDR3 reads CAISELSWNEGEQFF. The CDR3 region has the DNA TGTGCCATCAGTGAGTTGTCGTGGAACGAGGGTGAGCAGTTCTTC.

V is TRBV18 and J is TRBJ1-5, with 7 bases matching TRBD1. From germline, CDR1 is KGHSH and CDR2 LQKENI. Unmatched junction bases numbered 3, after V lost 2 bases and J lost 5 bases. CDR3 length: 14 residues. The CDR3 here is CASSPAGGDQPQHF. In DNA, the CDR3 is TGTGCCAGCTCACCAGCAGGGGGTGATCAGCCCCAGCATTTT.

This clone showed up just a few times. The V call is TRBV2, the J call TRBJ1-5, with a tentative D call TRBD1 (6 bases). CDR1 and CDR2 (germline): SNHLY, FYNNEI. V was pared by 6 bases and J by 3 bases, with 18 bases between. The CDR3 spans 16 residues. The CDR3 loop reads CASRRERDTPNQPQHF. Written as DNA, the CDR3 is TGTGCCAGCAGAAGGGAACGGGACACCCCCAATCAGCCCCAGCATTTT.

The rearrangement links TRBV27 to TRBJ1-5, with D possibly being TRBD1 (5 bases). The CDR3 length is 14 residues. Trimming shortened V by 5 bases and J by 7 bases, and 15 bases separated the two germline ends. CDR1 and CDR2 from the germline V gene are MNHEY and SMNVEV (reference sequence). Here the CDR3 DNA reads TGTGCCAGCAGTCCGTACGGGGGGTTGCAGCCCCAGCATTTT. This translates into CASSPYGGLQPQHF.

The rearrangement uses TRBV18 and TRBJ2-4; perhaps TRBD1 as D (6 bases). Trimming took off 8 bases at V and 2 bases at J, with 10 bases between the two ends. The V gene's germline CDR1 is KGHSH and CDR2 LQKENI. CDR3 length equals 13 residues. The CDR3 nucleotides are TGTGCCAGCGAGGGGGTATCCAAAAACATTCAGTACTTC. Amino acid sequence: CASEGVSKNIQYF.

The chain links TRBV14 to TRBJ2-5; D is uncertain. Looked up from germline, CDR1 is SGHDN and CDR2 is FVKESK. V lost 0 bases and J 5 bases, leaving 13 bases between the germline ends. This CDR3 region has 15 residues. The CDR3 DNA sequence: TGTGCCAGCAGCCAAGATCCCGGGTTTGGGGAGACCCAGTACTTC. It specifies CASSQDPGFGETQYF.

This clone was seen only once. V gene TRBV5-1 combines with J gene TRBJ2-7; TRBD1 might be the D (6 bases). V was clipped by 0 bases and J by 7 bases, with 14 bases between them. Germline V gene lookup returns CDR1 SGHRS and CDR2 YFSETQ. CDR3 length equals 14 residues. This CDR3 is CASSLADRFGEQYF. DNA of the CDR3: TGCGCCAGCAGCTTGGCCGACAGGTTCGGTGAGCAGTACTTC.

CDR3 nucleotides: TGTGCCAGCAGCCGGACTTGGTACGAGCAGTACTTC. It yields the protein CASSRTWYEQYF. The V call is TRBV7-2, the J call TRBJ2-7; tentatively, D is TRBD2 (5 bases). The germline gives CDR1 SGHTA, CDR2 FQGNSA. This CDR3 contains 12 residues. The ends were cut back, 5 bases at V and 4 bases at J, with 9 bases in the middle.

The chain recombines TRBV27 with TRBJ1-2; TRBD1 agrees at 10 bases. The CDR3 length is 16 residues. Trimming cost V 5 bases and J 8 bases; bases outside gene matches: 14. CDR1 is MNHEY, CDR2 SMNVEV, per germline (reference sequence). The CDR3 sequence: CASSPGQGRLFEGYTF. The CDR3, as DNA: TGTGCCAGCAGTCCGGGACAGGGGCGCCTTTTTGAGGGCTACACCTTC.

For the CDR3, the DNA is TGCGCCAGCACCGCCCCGGAGCGGGAGGAGGGCAATGAGCAGTTCTTC. This gives the protein CASTAPEREEGNEQFF. This sequence joins TRBV5-1 and TRBJ2-1; TRBD2 aligns across 9 bases. There are 16 residues in the CDR3. Germline lookup yields CDR1 SGHRS and CDR2 YFSETQ. Germline trimming cut 6 bases from V and 6 bases from J; bases unmatched to any gene: 13.

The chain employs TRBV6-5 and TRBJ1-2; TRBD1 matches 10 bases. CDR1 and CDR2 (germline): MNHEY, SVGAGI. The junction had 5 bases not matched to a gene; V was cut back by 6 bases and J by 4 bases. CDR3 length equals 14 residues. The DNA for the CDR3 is TGTGCCAGCAGCTCCCGGGACAGGGGCTATGGCTACACCTTC. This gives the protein CASSSRDRGYGYTF.

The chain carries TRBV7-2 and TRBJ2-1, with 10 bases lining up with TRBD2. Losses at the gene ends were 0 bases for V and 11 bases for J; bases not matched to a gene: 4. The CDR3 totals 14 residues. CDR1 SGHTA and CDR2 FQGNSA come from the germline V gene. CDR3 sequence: CASSLALAGEKQFF. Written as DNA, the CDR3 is TGTGCCAGCAGCTTAGCGCTAGCGGGAGAGAAGCAGTTCTTC.

The CDR3 spells CASSWKTGPDSPLHF. The CDR3 DNA is TGTGCCAGCAGCTGGAAGACAGGTCCCGATTCACCCCTCCACTTT. The rearrangement uses TRBV5-5 and TRBJ1-6, with a tentative D call TRBD1 (6 bases). The CDR3 consists of 15 residues. The germline gives CDR1 SGHKS, CDR2 YYEKEE (reference sequence). V was pared by 3 bases and J by 8 bases, with 15 bases between.

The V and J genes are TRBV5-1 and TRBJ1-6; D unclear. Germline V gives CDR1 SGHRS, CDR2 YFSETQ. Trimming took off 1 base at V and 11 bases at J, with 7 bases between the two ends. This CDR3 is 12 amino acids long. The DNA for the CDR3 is TGCGCCAGCAGCTTGAACAGCCCACCCCTCCACTTT. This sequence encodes CASSLNSPPLHF.

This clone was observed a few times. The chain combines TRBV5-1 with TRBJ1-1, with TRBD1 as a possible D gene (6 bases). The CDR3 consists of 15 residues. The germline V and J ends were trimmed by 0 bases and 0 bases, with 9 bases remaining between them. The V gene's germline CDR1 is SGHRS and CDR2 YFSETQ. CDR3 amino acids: CASSLVAGVNTEAFF. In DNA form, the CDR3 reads TGCGCCAGCAGCTTGGTGGCAGGGGTGAACACTGAAGCTTTCTTT.

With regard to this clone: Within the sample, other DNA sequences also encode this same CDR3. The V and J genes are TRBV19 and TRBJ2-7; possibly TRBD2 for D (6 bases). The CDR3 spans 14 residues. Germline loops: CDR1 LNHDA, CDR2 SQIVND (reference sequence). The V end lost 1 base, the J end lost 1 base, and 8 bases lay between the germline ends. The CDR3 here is CASSIGGGSYEQYF. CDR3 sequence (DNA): TGTGCCAGTAGTATAGGTGGGGGGTCCTACGAGCAGTACTTC.

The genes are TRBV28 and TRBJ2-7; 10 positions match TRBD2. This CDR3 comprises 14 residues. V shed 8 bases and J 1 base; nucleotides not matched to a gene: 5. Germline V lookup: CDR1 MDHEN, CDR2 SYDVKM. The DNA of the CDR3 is TGTGCCAGCCGTGGACTAGCGGAATCCTACGAGCAGTACTTC. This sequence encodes CASRGLAESYEQYF.